The present entry profiles one TCR beta chain with its context. Its antigen is not known. Generation of TCR beta libraries employed quantitative 5'-RACE incorporating molecular barcodes. TCRdb passed the 5' RACE reads through MiXCR, listing each CDR3 protein once. The sample has about 400,000 distinct CDR3 sequences, about a fifth seen once. The sample is drawn from a study of CD8 T cells in ankylosing spondylitis. The CDR3 runs to 15 residues. Losses at the gene ends were 3 bases for V and 7 bases for J; bases not matched to a gene: 5. Germline values: CDR1 SGHRS, CDR2 YFSETQ. The study, taken as a whole, reports: Clones tied to disease were said to be significantly enriched in matched ankylosing spondylitis synovial fluid. In ankylosing spondylitis blood, a motif of roughly eight highly homologous TCR beta variants appeared characteristic.

This receptor was identified in a male donor with ankylosing spondylitis. The sequencing input was blood, either unsorted or a sorted T cell fraction (not recorded which). The chain links TRBV5-1 to TRBJ2-1, with 12 bases matching TRBD2. The CDR3, as DNA: TGCGCCAGCAGCTCCCCTAGCGGGAGGGCTAATGAGCAGTTCTTC. This codes for CASSSPSGRANEQFF.